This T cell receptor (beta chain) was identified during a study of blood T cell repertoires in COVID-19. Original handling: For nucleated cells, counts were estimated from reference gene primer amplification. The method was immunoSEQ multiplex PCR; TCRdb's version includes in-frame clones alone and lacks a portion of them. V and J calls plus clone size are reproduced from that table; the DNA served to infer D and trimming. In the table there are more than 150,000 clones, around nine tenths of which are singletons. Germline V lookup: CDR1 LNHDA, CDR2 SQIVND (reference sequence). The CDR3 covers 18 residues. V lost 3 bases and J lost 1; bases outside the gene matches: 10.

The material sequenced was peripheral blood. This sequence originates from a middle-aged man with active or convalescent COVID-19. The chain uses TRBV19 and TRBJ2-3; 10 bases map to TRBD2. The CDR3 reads CASSMPQHLAGGTDTQYF. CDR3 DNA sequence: TGTGCCAGTAGTATGCCCCAGCACCTAGCGGGGGGCACAGATACGCAGTATTTT.